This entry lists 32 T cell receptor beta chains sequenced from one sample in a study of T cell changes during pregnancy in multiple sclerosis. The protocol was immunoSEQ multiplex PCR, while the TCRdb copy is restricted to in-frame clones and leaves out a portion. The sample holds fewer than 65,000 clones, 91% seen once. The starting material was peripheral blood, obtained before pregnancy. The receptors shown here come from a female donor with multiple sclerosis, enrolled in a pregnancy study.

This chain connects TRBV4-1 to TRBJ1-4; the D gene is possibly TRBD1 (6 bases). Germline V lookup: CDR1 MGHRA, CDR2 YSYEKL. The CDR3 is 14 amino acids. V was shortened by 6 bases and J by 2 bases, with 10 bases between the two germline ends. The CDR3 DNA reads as TGCGCCAGCAGGCGACAGGAGACTAATGAAAAACTGTTTTTT. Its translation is CASRRQETNEKLFF.

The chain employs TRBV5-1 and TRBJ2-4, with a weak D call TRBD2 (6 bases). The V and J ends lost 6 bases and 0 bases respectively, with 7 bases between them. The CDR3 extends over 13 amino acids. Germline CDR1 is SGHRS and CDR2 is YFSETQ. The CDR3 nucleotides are TGCGCCAGCAAGGGACTAGCCAAAAACATTCAGTACTTC. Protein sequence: CASKGLAKNIQYF.

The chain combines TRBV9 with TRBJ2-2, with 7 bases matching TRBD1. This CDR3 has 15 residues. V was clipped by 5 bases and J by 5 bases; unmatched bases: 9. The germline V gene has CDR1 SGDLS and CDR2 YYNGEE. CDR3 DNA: TGTGCCAGCAGGGATGAGACAGGGAGAACCGGGGAGCTGTTTTTT. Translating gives CASRDETGRTGELFF. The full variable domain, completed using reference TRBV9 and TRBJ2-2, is DSGVTQTPKHLITATGQRVTLRCSPRSGDLSVYWYQQSLDQGLQFLIQYYNGEERAKGNILERFSAQQFPDLHSELNLSSLELGDSALYFCASRDETGRTGELFFGEGSRLTVL.

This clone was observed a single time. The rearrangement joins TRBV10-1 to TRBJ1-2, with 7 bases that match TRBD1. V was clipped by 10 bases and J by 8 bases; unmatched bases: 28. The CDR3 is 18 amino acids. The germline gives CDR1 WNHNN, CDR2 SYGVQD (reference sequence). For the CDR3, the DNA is TGCGCCATCGGGAGCAACAGGGGCTGCATAGACAGAGAGTTGGGCTACACCTTC. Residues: CAIGSNRGCIDRELGYTF.

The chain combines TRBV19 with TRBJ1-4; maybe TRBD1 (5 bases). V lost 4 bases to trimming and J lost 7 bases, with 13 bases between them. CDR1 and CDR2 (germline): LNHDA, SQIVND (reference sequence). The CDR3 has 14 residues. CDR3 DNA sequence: TGTGCCAGTAGTACGACAAGCCAGGGTGAAAAACTGTTTTTT. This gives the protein CASSTTSQGEKLFF.

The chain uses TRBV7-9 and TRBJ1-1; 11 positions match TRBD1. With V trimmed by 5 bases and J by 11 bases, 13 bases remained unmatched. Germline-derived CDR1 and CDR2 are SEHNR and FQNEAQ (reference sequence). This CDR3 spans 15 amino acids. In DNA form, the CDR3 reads TGTGCCAGCAGCAGGGACAGGGGGAACGACTATACGGCTTTCTTT. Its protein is CASSRDRGNDYTAFF.

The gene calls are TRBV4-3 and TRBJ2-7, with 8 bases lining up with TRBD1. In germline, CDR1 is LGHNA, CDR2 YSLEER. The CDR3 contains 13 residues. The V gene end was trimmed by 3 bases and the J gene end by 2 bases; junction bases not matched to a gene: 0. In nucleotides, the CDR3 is TGCGCCAGCAGCCAGGACAGGGCCTACGAGCAGTACTTC. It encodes CASSQDRAYEQYF.

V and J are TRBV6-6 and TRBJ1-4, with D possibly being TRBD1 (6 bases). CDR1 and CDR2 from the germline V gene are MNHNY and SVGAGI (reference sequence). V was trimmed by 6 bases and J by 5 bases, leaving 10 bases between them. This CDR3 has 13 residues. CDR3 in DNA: TGTGCCAGCAGACCACAGGGAAATGAAAAACTGTTTTTT. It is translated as CASRPQGNEKLFF.

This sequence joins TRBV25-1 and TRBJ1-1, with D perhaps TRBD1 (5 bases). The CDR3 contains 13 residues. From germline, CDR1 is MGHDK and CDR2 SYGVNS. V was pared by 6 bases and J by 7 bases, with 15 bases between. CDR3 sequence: CASRKGRGFEAFF. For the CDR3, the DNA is TGTGCCAGCAGGAAGGGAAGGGGATTTGAAGCTTTCTTT. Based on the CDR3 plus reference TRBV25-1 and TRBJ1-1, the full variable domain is EADIYQTPRYLVIGTGKKITLECSQTMGHDKMYWYQQDPGMELHLIHYSYGVNSTEKGDLSSESTVSRIRTEHFPLTLESARPSHTSQYLCASRKGRGFEAFFGQGTRLTVV.

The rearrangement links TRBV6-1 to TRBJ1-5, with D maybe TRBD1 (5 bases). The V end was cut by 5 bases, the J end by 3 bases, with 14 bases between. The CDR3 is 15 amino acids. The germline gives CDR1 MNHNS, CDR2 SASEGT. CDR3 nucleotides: TGTGCCAGCAGTCAGGGAACAAATTTCAATCAGCCCCAGCATTTT. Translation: CASSQGTNFNQPQHF.

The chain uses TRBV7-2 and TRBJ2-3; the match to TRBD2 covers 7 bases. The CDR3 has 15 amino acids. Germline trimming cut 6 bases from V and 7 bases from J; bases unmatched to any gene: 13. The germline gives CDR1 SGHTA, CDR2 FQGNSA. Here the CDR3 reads CASRGAGRGTHTQYF. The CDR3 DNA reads TGTGCCAGCAGAGGGGCGGGGAGGGGTACACATACGCAGTATTTT.

The CDR3: CASSGAGWTNTGELFF. The CDR3 DNA follows: TGTGCCAGCAGTGGGGCAGGCTGGACAAATACCGGGGAGCTGTTTTTT. The genes are TRBV2 and TRBJ2-2; maybe TRBD1 (5 bases). This CDR3 spans 16 amino acids. Looked up from germline, CDR1 is SNHLY and CDR2 is FYNNEI. Trimming removed 4 bases at V and 5 bases at J, with 17 bases between.

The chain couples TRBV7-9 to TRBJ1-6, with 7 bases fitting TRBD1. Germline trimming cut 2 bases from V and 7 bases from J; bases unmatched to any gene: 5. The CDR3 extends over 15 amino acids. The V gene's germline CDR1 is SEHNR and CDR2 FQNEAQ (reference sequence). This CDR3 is CASSLPGQINSPLHF. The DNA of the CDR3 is TGTGCCAGCAGCTTACCGGGACAGATAAATTCACCCCTCCACTTT.

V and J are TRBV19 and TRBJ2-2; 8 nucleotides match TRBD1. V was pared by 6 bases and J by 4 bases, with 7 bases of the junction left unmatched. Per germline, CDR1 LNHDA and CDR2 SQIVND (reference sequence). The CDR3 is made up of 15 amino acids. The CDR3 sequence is CASRLQGVSTGELFF. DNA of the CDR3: TGTGCCAGTAGACTACAGGGGGTTAGCACCGGGGAGCTGTTTTTT.

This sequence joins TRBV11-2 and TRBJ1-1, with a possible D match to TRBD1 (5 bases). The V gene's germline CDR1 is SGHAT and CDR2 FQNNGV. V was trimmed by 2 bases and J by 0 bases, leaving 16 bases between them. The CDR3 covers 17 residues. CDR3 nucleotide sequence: TGTGCCAGCAGCTTATTAGGGGAGGCTATCGTGAACACTGAAGCTTTCTTT. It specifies CASSLLGEAIVNTEAFF.

This chain's CDR3 is CASSLDGSPGFQFF. The CDR3 coding sequence is TGCGCCAGCAGCTTGGACGGGTCCCCGGGTTTTCAGTTCTTC. The genes are TRBV5-1 and TRBJ2-1, with D uncertain. The length of the CDR3 is 14 residues. Trimming shortened V by 0 bases and J by 13 bases, and 17 bases separated the two germline ends. In germline, CDR1 is SGHRS, CDR2 YFSETQ.

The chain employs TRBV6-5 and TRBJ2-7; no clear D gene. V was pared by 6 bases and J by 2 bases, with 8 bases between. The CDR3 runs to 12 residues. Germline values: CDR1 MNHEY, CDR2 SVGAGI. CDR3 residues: CASRKSAYEQYF. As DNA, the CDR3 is TGTGCCAGCAGGAAATCGGCCTACGAGCAGTACTTC.

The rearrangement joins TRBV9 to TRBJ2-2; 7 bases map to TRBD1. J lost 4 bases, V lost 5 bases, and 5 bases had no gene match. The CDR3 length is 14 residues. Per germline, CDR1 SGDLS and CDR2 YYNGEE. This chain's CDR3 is CASRGQIATGELFF. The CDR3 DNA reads TGTGCCAGCAGGGGACAGATCGCCACCGGGGAGCTGTTTTTT.

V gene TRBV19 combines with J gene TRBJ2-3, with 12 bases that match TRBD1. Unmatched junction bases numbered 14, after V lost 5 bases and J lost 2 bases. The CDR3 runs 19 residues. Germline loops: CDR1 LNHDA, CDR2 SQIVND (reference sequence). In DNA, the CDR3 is TGTGCCAGTAGTGACCCCGGGACAGGGGGCCCCTTCCTCACAGATACGCAGTATTTT. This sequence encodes CASSDPGTGGPFLTDTQYF.

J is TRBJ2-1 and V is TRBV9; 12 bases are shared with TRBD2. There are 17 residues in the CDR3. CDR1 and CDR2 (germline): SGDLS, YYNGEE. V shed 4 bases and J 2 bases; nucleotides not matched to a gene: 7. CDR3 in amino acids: CASSPRLAGVTYNEQFF. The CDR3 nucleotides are TGTGCCAGCAGCCCCCGACTAGCGGGGGTGACCTACAATGAGCAGTTCTTC.

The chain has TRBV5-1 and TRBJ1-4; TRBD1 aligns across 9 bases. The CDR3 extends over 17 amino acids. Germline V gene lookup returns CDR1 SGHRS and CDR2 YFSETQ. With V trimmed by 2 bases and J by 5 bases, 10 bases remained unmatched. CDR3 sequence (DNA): TGCGCCAGCAGCTTATCCAACACAGGGGGCTTGAATGAAAAACTGTTTTTT. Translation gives CASSLSNTGGLNEKLFF.

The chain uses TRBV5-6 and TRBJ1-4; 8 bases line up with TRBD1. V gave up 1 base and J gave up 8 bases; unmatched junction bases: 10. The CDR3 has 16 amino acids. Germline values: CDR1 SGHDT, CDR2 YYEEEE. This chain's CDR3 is CASSLRGRGLGEKLFF. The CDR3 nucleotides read TGTGCCAGCAGCTTGCGCGGCAGGGGGCTTGGCGAAAAACTGTTTTTT.

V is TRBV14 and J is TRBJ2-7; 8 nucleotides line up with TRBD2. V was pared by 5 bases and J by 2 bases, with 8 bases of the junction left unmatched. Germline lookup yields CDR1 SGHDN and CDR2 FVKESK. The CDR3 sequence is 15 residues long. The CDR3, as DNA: TGTGCCAGCAGCAATGCGGGGGGCCCGACCTACGAGCAGTACTTC. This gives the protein CASSNAGGPTYEQYF.

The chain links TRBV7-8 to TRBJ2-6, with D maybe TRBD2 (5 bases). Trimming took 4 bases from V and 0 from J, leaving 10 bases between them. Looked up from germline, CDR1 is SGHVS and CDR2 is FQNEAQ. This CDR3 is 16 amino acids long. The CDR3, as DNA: TGTGCCAGCAGCTCCCGGACTGTCTCTGGGGCCAACGTCCTGACTTTC. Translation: CASSSRTVSGANVLTF.

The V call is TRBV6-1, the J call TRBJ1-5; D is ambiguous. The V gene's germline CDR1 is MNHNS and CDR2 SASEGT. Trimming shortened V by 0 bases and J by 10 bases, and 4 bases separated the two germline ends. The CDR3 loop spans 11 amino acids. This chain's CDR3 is CASSEASPQHF. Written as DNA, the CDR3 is TGTGCCAGCAGTGAAGCGTCACCCCAGCATTTT.

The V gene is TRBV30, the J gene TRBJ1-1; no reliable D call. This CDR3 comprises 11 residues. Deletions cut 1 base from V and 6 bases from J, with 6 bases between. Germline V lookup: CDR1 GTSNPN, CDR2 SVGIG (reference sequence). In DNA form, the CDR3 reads TGTGCCTGGAGTGGACTCTCTGAAGCTTTCTTT. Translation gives CAWSGLSEAFF. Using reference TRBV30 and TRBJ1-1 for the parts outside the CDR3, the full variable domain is SQTIHQWPATLVQPVGSPLSLECTVEGTSNPNLYWYRQAAGRGLQLLFYSVGIGQISSEVPQNLSASRPQDRQFILSSKKLLLSDSGFYLCAWSGLSEAFFGQGTRLTVV.

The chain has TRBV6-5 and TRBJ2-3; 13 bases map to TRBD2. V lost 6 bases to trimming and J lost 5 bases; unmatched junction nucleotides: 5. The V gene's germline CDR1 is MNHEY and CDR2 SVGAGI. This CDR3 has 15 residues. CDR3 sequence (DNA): TGTGCCAGCAGGCAACTAGCGGGGGGGCTAGATACGCAGTATTTT. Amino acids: CASRQLAGGLDTQYF.

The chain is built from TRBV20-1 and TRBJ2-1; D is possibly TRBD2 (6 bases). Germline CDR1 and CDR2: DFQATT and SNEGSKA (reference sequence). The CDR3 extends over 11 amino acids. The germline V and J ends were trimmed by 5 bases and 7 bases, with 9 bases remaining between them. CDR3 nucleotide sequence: TGCAGTGCTTACGGAGGGAATGAGCAGTTCTTC. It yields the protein CSAYGGNEQFF.

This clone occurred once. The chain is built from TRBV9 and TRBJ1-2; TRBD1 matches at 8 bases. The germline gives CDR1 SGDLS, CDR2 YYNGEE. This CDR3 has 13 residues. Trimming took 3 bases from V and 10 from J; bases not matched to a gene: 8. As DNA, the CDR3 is TGTGCCAGCAGCGGGGGACAGGTGGGGAACTACACCTTC. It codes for CASSGGQVGNYTF.

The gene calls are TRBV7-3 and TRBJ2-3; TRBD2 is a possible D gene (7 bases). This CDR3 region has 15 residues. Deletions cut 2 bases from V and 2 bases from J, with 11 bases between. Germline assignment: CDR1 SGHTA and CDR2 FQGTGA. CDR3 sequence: CASSLDGGPTDTQYF. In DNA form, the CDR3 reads TGTGCCAGCAGCTTAGACGGGGGGCCCACAGATACGCAGTATTTT.

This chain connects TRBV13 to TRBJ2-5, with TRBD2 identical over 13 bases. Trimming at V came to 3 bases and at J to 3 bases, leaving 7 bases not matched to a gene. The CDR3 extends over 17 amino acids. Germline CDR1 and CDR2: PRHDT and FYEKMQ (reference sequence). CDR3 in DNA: TGTGCCAGCAGCTTCCGAACTAGCGGGGGGGCCGAAGAGACCCAGTACTTC. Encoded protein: CASSFRTSGGAEETQYF.

CDR3 nucleotides: TGTGCTAGTGGTTTGGTCCCAGGGGGCGACCTGCAGACAACTAATGAAAAACTGTTTTTT. Translation gives CASGLVPGGDLQTTNEKLFF. The chain has TRBV12-5 and TRBJ1-4; 8 positions agree with TRBD1. CDR3 length equals 20 residues. V was pared by 0 bases and J by 0 bases, with 12 bases of the junction left unmatched. Germline V lookup: CDR1 LGHNT, CDR2 FRNRAP.